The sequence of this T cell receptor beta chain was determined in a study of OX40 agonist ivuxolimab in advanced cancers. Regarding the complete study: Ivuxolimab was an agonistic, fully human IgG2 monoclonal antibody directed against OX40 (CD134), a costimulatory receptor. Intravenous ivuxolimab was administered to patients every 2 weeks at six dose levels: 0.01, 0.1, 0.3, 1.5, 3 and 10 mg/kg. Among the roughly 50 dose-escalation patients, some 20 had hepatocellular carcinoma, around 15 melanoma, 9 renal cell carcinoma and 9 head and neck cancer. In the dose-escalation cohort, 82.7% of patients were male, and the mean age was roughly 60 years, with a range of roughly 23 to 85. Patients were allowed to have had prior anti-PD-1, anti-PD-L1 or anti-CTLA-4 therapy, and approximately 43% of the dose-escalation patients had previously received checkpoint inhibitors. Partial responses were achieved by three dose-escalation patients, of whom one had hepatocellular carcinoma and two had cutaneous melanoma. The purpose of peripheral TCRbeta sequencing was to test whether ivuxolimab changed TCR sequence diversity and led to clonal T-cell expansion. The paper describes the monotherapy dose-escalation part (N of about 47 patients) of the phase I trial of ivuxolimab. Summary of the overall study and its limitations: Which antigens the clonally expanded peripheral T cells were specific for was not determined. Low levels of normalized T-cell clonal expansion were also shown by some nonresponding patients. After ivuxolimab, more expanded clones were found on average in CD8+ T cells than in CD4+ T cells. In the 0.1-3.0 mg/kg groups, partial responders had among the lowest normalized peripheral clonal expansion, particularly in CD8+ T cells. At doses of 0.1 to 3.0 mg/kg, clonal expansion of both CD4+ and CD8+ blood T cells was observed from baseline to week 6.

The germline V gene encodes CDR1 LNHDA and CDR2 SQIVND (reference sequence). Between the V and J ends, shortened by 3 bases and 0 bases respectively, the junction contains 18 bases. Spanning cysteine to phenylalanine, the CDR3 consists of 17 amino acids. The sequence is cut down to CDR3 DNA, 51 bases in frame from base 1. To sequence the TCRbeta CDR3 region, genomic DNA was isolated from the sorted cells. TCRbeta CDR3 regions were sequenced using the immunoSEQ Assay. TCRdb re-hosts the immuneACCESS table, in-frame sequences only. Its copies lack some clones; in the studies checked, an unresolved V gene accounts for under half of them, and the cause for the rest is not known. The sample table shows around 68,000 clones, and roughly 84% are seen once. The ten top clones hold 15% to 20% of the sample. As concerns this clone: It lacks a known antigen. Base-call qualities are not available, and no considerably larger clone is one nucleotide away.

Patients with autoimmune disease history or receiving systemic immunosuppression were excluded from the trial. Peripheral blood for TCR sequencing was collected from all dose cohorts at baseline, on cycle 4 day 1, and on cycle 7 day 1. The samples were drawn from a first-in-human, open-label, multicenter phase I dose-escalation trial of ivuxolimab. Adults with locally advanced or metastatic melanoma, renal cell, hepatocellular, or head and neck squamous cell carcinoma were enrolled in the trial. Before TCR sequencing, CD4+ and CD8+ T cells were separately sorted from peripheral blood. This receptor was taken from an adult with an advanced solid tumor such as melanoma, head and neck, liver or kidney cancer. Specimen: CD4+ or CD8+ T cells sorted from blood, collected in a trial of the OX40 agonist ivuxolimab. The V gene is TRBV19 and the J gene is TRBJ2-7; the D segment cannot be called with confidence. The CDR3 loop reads CASSIAAPPEGSYEQYF. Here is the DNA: TGTGCCAGTAGTATCGCGGCCCCCCCGGAAGGCTCCTACGAGCAGTACTTC.